The 14 T cell receptor beta chains presented below share a single source sample, sequenced in a study of T cell changes during pregnancy in multiple sclerosis. Using immunoSEQ multiplex PCR, the repertoire was profiled, and TCRdb retains in-frame clones only, with some absent. The sample has around 110,000 clones, around 90% seen once. The input for sequencing was peripheral blood, taken after pregnancy. Receptor source: a female donor with multiple sclerosis, enrolled in a pregnancy study.

The chain employs TRBV14 and TRBJ2-7; D ambiguous. Deletions cut 3 bases from V and 5 bases from J, with 8 bases between. Per the germline V gene, CDR1 is SGHDN and CDR2 is FVKESK. This CDR3 is 12 amino acids long. CDR3 coding DNA: TGTGCCAGCAGCCATTCGGTTCACGAGCAGTACTTC. Translating it yields CASSHSVHEQYF.

CDR3 DNA sequence: TGTGCCAGTAGTATGGGGCGTCATAGCAATCAGCCCCAGCATTTT. It yields the protein CASSMGRHSNQPQHF. V is TRBV19 and J is TRBJ1-5; possibly TRBD1 for D (5 bases). Germline V gene data show CDR1 as LNHDA and CDR2 as SQIVND (reference sequence). Trimming left V 3 bases short and J 0 bases short, with 9 bases between. CDR3 size: 15 residues.

This clone was recorded only once. The V gene is TRBV28, the J gene TRBJ2-2; D gene unclear. The germline V and J ends were trimmed by 10 bases and 4 bases, with 4 bases remaining between them. CDR3 length: 10 residues. In germline, CDR1 is MDHEN, CDR2 SYDVKM. The CDR3: CATSTGELFF. Written as DNA, the CDR3 is TGTGCCACCTCCACCGGGGAGCTGTTTTTT.

There are a few counts of this clone. The junction departs from germline at one end; a sequencing error may be responsible. This rearrangement joins TRBV7-9 to TRBJ2-2; 10 bases agree with TRBD1. Looked up from germline, CDR1 is SEHNR and CDR2 is FQNEAQ (reference sequence). The CDR3 runs to 17 residues. CDR3 sequence reads: CASSALPGQGNPGELFF. As DNA, the CDR3 is TGTGCCAGCAGCGCTCTCCCGGGACAGGGGAACCCCGGGGAGCTGTTTTTT.

The gene calls are TRBV28 and TRBJ1-2; D possibly corresponds to TRBD1 (5 bases). The V end was cut by 7 bases, the J end by 4 bases, with 16 bases between. Germline CDR1 and CDR2: MDHEN and SYDVKM. The CDR3 loop spans 14 amino acids. The CDR3 DNA reads as TGTGCCAGCACCCCACCCCAGGGAATCTATGGCTACACCTTC. Its translation is CASTPPQGIYGYTF.

The J gene is TRBJ2-3, the V gene TRBV2; TRBD2 might be the D (5 bases). In germline, CDR1 is SNHLY, CDR2 FYNNEI. The CDR3 runs 12 residues. Trimming removed 6 bases from V and 5 bases from J, with 9 bases in between. The CDR3 DNA is TGTGCCAGCAGAGGACTGTTAGATACGCAGTATTTT. Its protein is CASRGLLDTQYF.

This chain uses TRBV6-1 with TRBJ1-3, with D uncertain. The CDR3 loop spans 14 amino acids. Between the trimmed V and J ends, which lost 11 bases and 0 bases, there was a span of 14 bases. Germline values: CDR1 MNHNS, CDR2 SASEGT. The CDR3 nucleotides are TGTGCCGTCAACCTCCTGAGCTCTGGAAACACCATATATTTT. Encoded protein: CAVNLLSSGNTIYF.

The V gene is TRBV9, the J gene TRBJ2-1; 9 bases fit TRBD2. The CDR3 is made up of 14 amino acids. Germline CDR1 and CDR2: SGDLS and YYNGEE. V gave up 5 bases and J gave up 8 bases; unmatched junction bases: 8. CDR3 sequence reads: CASSYSGSRDEQFF. The DNA for the CDR3 is TGTGCCAGCAGTTATAGCGGGAGTAGGGATGAGCAGTTCTTC.

The chain joins TRBV9 to TRBJ1-2; 9 bases are shared with TRBD1. CDR1 and CDR2 from the germline V gene are SGDLS and YYNGEE. J lost 6 bases, V lost 1 base, and 4 bases had no gene match. This CDR3 contains 14 residues. The DNA for the CDR3 is TGTGCCAGCAGCGTACTAACAGGGGGCAATGGCTACACCTTC. Encoded protein: CASSVLTGGNGYTF.

The chain joins TRBV7-3 to TRBJ2-2; D is uncertain. V lost 2 bases and J 6 bases, leaving 10 bases between the germline ends. The germline CDR1 and CDR2 sequences are SGHTA and FQGTGA. CDR3 length equals 14 residues. This chain's CDR3 is CASSLREVAGELFF. The CDR3 region has the DNA TGTGCCAGCAGCTTACGAGAGGTGGCCGGGGAGCTGTTTTTT. The full variable domain, its missing parts supplied by reference TRBV7-3 and TRBJ2-2, is GAGVSQTPSNKVTEKGKYVELRCDPISGHTALYWYRQSLGQGPEFLIYFQGTGAADDSGLPNDRFFAVRPEGSVSTLKIQRTERGDSAVYLCASSLREVAGELFFGEGSRLTVL.

The V gene is TRBV30, the J gene TRBJ2-7; D is uncertain. From germline, CDR1 is GTSNPN and CDR2 SVGIG (reference sequence). This CDR3 has 13 amino acids. Trimming shortened V by 3 bases and J by 2 bases, and 11 bases separated the two germline ends. The CDR3 region is CAWRVLKPYEQYF. The CDR3 DNA follows: TGTGCCTGGAGGGTACTCAAACCCTACGAGCAGTACTTC.

The J gene is TRBJ2-3, the V gene TRBV9; D might be TRBD1 (6 bases). Trimming left V 2 bases short and J 6 bases short, with 19 bases between. This CDR3 spans 16 amino acids. The germline V gene has CDR1 SGDLS and CDR2 YYNGEE. The CDR3 DNA sequence: TGTGCCAGCAGCGTGGGGGCCCCCCGAACTCAGGATACGCAGTATTTT. As protein: CASSVGAPRTQDTQYF. The whole variable domain, remainder taken from reference TRBV9 and TRBJ2-3, is DSGVTQTPKHLITATGQRVTLRCSPRSGDLSVYWYQQSLDQGLQFLIQYYNGEERAKGNILERFSAQQFPDLHSELNLSSLELGDSALYFCASSVGAPRTQDTQYFGPGTRLTVL.

The rearrangement uses TRBV7-9 and TRBJ2-1; 7 bases match TRBD1. The germline gives CDR1 SEHNR, CDR2 FQNEAQ (reference sequence). The trim removed 4 bases at V and 3 bases at J, leaving 3 bases unmatched. The CDR3 is 14 residues long. CDR3 nucleotide sequence: TGTGCCAGCAGCTATGACAGGGACTACAATGAGCAGTTCTTC. It encodes CASSYDRDYNEQFF.

This chain links TRBV6-1 with TRBJ2-7, with a weak D call TRBD1 (5 bases). The V end was cut by 8 bases, the J end by 0 bases, with 11 bases between. The V gene's germline CDR1 is MNHNS and CDR2 SASEGT. This CDR3 is 13 amino acids long. This CDR3 is CASDLQASYEQYF. CDR3 bases: TGTGCCAGCGACTTACAGGCCTCCTACGAGCAGTACTTC.